This entry concerns a single TCR beta chain. V was cut by 4 bases and J by 5 bases, with 18 bases left in between. The germline V gene encodes CDR1 MNHNS and CDR2 SASEGT. The CDR3 spans 15 residues. Full-length variable regions came from constant-region reverse primers plus semi-nested Nested Universal Primer A PCR. TCRdb re-analysed the 5' RACE reads in MiXCR, keeping a single row per CDR3 protein. The sample lists fewer than 80,000 distinct CDR3 sequences, roughly 23% occurring once. The memory fraction was CD4+CD45RO+CD25- cells. The chain uses TRBV6-1 and TRBJ2-7; D may correspond to TRBD1 or TRBD2 (5 bases each). The sequence derives from a female donor with breast cancer. The specimen was memory CD4+ T cells sorted from a lymph node. Described subset: memory CD4+ T cells, CD4+CD45RO+CD25-. As DNA, the CDR3 is TGTGCCAGCAGTGCGATGGGGGTTTCTGGGGACGAGCAGTACTTC. Translating it yields CASSAMGVSGDEQYF.